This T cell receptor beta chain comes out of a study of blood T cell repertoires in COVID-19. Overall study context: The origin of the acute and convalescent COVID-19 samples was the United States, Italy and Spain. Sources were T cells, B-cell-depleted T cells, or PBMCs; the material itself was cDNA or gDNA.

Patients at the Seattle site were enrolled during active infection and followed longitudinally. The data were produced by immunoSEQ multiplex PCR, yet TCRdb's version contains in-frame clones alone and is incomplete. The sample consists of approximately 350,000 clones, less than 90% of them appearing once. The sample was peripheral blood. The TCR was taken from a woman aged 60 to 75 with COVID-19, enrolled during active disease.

CDR3 sequence reads: CASIRGINEKLFF. The CDR3, as DNA: TGTGCCAGCATACGAGGGATTAATGAAAAACTGTTTTTT. This chain connects TRBV2 to TRBJ1-4; D unresolved. The V end was cut by 7 bases, the J end by 4 bases, with 10 bases between. Germline loops: CDR1 SNHLY, CDR2 FYNNEI. The CDR3 runs 13 residues.